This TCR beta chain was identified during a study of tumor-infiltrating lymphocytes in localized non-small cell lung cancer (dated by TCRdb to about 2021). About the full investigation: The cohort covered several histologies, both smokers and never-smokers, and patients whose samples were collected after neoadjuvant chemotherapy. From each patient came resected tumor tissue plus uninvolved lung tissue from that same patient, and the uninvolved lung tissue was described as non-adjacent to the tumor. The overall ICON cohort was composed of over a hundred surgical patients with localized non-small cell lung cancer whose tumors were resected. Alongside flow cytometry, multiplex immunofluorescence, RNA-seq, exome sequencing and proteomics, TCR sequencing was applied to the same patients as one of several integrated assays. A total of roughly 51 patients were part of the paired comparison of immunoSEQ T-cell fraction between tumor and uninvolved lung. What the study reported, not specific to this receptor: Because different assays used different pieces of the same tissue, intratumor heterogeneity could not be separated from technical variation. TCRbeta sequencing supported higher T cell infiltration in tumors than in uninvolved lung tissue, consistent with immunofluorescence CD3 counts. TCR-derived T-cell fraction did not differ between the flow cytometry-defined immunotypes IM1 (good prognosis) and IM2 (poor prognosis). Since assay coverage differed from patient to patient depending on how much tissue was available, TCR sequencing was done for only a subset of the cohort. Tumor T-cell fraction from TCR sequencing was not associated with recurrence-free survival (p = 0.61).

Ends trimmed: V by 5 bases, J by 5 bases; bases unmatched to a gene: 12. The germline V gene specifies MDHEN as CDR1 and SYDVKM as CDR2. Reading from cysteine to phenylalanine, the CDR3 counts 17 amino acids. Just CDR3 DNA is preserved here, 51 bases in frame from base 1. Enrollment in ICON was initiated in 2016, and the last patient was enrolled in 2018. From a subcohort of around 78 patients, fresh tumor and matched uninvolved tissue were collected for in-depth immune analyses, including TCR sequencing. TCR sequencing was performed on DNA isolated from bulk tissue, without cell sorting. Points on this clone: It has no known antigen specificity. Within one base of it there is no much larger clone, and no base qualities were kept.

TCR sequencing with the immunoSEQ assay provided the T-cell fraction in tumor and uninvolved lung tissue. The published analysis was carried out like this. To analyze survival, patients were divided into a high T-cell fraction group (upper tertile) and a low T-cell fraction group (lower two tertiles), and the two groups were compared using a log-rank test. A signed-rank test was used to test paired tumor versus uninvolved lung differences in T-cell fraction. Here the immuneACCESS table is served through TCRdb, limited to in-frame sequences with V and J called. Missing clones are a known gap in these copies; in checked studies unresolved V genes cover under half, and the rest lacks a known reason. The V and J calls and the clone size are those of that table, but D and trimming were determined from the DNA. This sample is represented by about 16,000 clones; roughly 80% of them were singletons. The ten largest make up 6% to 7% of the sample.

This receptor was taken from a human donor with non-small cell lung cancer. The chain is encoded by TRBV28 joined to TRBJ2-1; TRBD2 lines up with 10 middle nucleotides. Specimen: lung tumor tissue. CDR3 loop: CASSLPLTSGDDNEQFF. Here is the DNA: TGTGCCAGCAGTCTCCCCCTTACTAGCGGGGACGACAATGAGCAGTTCTTC.